This TCR beta chain was found in a study of neurological immune-mediated disorders. This CDR3 is 20 amino acids long. The germline V gene encodes CDR1 LGHDT and CDR2 YNNKEL (reference sequence). V was trimmed by 4 bases and J by 0 bases, leaving 22 bases between them. This clonotype has a count of ten or more. The time point: longitudinal time-point 3. TCRdb re-derived calls from the 5' RACE reads in MiXCR, one entry per CDR3 protein. Of approximately 80,000 distinct CDR3 sequences listed, 4.3% are singletons. This receptor was taken from a woman aged 60-75 years with multiple sclerosis. The chain employs TRBV3-1 and TRBJ2-6, with D perhaps given as TRBD1 or TRBD2 (7 bases each). The sequencing sample was made of PBMCs. The CDR3, as DNA: TGTGCCAGCAGCCGCCCGGGGGGTAGGACAGGCCACTCTGGGGCCAACGTCCTGACTTTC. Translation gives CASSRPGGRTGHSGANVLTF. Based on the CDR3 plus reference TRBV3-1 and TRBJ2-6, the full variable domain is DTAVSQTPKYLVTQMGNDKSIKCEQNLGHDTMYWYKQDSKKFLKIMFSYNNKELIINETVPNRFSPKSPDKAHLNLHINSLELGDSAVYFCASSRPGGRTGHSGANVLTFGAGSRLTVL.